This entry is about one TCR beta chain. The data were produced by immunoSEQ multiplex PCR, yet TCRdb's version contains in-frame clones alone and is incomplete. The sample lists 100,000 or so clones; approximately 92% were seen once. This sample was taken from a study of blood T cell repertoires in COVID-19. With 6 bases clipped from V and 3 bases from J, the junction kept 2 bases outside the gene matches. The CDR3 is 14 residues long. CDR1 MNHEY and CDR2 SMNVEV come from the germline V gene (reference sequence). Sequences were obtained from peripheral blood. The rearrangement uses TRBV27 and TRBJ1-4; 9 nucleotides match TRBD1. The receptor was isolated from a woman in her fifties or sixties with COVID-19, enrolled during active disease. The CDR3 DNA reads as TGTGCCAGCAGGGGGACAGGGTCTAATGAAAAACTGTTTTTT. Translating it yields CASRGTGSNEKLFF.